What follows are 2 T cell receptor beta chains derived from one specimen sequenced in a study of OX40 agonist ivuxolimab in advanced cancers. Assay used: immunoSEQ multiplex PCR; TCRdb lists only in-frame clones, some missing. The repertoire holds about 80,000 clones, with 80% to 90% as singletons. This specimen consisted of CD4+ or CD8+ T cells sorted from blood, obtained in a trial of the OX40 agonist ivuxolimab. The receptor source for this set is an adult with an advanced solid tumor such as melanoma, head and neck, liver or kidney cancer.

The J gene is TRBJ2-3, the V gene TRBV18; 8 nucleotides match TRBD1. The CDR3 has 16 amino acids. The germline CDR1 and CDR2 sequences are KGHSH and LQKENI. J was trimmed by 2 bases and V by 3 bases; bases with no gene match: 7. CDR3 loop: CASSPVGQGVTDTQYF. CDR3 bases: TGTGCCAGCTCACCGGTTGGACAGGGAGTCACAGATACGCAGTATTTT.

J is TRBJ1-1 and V is TRBV6-5; D uncertain. The CDR3 is made up of 14 amino acids. With 7 bases removed from V and 0 bases from J, the gap between germline ends came to 12 bases. From germline, CDR1 is MNHEY and CDR2 SVGAGI. CDR3 region: CASTSGAVNTEAFF. The CDR3 coding sequence is TGTGCCAGCACCTCCGGAGCGGTGAACACTGAAGCTTTCTTT.